By proportion, the clone carrying this T cell receptor (delta chain) is medium-sized. The data stem from a study of gamma-delta T cells after stem cell transplantation. TCRdb used CATT to re-call clones from the RT-PCR reads. The sample shows about 1,300 delta-chain clones, 3% to 4% of them seen only once. Sequenced input: gamma-delta T cells. This receptor was obtained from a human donor. It is not recorded whose cells these are; they may come from a transplant donor.

In DNA form, the CDR3 reads TGTGCCTGTGACTCCGTGGGCGAGGGGCCCGATAAACTCATCTTT. It encodes CACDSVGEGPDKLIF. The chain uses TRDV2 and TRDJ1; D call uncertain. The CDR3 totals 15 residues. Germline CDR1 reads GEAIGNYY; CDR2 reads EKD. V gave up 3 bases and J gave up 3 bases, with 16 bases separating them.